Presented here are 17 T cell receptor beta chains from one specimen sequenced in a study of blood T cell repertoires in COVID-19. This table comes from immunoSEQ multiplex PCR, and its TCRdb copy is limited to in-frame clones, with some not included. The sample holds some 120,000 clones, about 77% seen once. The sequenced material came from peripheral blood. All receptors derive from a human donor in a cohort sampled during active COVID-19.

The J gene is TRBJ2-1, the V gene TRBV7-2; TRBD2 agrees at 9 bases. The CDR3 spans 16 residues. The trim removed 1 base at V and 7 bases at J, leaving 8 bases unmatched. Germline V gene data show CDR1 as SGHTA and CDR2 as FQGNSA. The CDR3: CASSLVSGSGRNEQFF. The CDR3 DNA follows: TGTGCCAGCAGCTTAGTTAGCGGGAGCGGTAGGAATGAGCAGTTCTTC.

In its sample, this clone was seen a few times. CDR3 region: CASSLGLAGSTSTDTQYF. CDR3 in DNA: TGCGCCAGCAGCTTGGGGCTAGCGGGGTCGACTAGCACAGATACGCAGTATTTT. V gene TRBV5-1 combines with J gene TRBJ2-3; the match to TRBD2 covers 9 bases. Trimming removed 0 bases from V and 0 bases from J; junction bases left unmatched: 8. CDR1 is SGHRS and CDR2 is YFSETQ in the germline V gene. This CDR3 is 18 amino acids long.

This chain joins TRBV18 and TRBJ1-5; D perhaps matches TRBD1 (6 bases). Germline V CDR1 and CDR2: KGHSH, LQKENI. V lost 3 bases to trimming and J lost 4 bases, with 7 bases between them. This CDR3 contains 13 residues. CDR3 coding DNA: TGTGCCAGCTCACCTCAGGGGAATCAGCCCCAGCATTTT. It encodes CASSPQGNQPQHF.

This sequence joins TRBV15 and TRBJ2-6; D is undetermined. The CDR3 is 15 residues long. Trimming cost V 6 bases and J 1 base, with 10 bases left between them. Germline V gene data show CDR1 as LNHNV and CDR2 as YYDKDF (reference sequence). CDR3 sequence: CATSKLVSGANVLTF. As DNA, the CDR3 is TGTGCCACCAGTAAACTCGTTTCTGGGGCCAACGTCCTGACTTTC.

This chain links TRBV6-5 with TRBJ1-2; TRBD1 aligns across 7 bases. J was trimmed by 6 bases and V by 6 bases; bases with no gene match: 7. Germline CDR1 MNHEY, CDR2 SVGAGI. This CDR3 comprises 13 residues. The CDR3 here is CASRAGTADGYTF. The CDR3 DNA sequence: TGTGCCAGCAGGGCCGGGACAGCAGATGGCTACACCTTC.

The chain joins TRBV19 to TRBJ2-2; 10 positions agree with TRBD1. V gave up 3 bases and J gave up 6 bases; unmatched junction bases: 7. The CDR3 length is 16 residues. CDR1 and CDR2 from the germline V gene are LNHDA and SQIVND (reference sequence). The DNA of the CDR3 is TGTGCCAGTAGTATTTTGGACAGGGGGTATCCCGGGGAGCTGTTTTTT. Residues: CASSILDRGYPGELFF.

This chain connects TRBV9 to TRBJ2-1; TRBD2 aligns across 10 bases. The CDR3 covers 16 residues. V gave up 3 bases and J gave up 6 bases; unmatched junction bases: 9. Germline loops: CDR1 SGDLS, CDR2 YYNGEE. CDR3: CASSAESGRARNEQFF. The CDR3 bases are TGTGCCAGCAGCGCGGAGAGCGGGAGGGCCCGCAATGAGCAGTTCTTC.

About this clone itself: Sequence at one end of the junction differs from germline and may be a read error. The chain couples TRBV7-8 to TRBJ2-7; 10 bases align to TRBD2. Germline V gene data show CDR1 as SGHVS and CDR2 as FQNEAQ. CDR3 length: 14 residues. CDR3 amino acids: CASSASGSTSGANF. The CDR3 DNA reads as TGTGCCAGCAGCGCCTCGGGCTCAACTAGCGGGGCAAACTTC.

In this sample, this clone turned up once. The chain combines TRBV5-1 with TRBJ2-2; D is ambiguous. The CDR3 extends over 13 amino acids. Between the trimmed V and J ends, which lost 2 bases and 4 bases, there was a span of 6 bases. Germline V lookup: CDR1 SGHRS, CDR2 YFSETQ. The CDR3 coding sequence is TGCGCCAGCAGCTTTTCGGGCACCGGGGAGCTGTTTTTT. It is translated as CASSFSGTGELFF.

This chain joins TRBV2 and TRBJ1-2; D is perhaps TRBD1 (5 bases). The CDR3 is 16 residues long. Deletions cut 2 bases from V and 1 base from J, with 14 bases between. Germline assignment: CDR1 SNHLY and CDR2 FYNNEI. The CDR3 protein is CASSESGGAHNYGYTF. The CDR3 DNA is TGTGCCAGCAGTGAAAGTGGAGGGGCCCATAACTATGGCTACACCTTC.

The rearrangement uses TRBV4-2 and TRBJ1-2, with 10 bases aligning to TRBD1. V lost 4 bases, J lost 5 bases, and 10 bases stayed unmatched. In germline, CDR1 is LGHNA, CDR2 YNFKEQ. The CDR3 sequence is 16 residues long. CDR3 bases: TGTGCCAGCAGCCCCGACAGGGGGCGCGTCGAATATGGCTACACCTTC. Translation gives CASSPDRGRVEYGYTF.

As DNA, the CDR3 is TGTGCCATCAGGGAGGGAGGGAGGTCTGGCTACACCTTC. Protein: CAIREGGRSGYTF. This chain uses TRBV10-3 with TRBJ1-2, with D hard to call. This CDR3 is built from 13 residues. V was shortened by 6 bases and J by 7 bases, with 15 bases between the two germline ends. The germline V gene has CDR1 ENHRY and CDR2 SYGVKD.

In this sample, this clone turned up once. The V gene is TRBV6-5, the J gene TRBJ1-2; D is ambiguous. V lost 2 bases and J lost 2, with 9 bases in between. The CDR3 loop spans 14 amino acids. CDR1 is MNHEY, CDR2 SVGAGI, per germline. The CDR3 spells CASSYGQTNYGYTF. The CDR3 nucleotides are TGTGCCAGCAGTTACGGGCAGACGAACTATGGCTACACCTTC.

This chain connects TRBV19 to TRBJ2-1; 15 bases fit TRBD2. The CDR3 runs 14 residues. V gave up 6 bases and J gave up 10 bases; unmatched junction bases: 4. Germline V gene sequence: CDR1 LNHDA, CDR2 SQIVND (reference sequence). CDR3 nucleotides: TGTGCCAGTAGGGGACTAGCGGGAGGCGTCGAGCAGTTCTTC. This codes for CASRGLAGGVEQFF.

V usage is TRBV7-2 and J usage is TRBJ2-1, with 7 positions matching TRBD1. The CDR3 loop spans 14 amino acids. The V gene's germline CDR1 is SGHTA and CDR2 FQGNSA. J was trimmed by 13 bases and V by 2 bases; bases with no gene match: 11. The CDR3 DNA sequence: TGTGCCAGCAGCTTACTAGGACAGGCGTCTGATCAGTTCTTC. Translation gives CASSLLGQASDQFF.

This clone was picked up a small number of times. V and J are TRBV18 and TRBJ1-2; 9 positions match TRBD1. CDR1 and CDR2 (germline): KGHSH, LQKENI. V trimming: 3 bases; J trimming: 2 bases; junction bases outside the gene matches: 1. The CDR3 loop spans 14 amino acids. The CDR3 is CASSPGQGNYGYTF. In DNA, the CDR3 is TGTGCCAGCTCACCCGGACAGGGGAACTATGGCTACACCTTC. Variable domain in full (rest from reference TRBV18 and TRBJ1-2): NAGVMQNPRHLVRRRGQEARLRCSPMKGHSHVYWYRQLPEEGLKFMVYLQKENIIDESGMPKERFSAEFPKEGPSILRIQQVVRGDSAAYFCASSPGQGNYGYTFGSGTRLTVV.

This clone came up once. This chain's CDR3 is CASSLDPRGDTQYF. CDR3 coding DNA: TGTGCCAGCAGCTTAGATCCAAGGGGGGATACGCAGTATTTT. This chain links TRBV7-2 with TRBJ2-3; tentatively, D is TRBD1 (6 bases). This CDR3 has 14 amino acids. CDR1 and CDR2 (germline): SGHTA, FQGNSA. The germline V and J ends were trimmed by 1 base and 6 bases, with 11 bases remaining between them.